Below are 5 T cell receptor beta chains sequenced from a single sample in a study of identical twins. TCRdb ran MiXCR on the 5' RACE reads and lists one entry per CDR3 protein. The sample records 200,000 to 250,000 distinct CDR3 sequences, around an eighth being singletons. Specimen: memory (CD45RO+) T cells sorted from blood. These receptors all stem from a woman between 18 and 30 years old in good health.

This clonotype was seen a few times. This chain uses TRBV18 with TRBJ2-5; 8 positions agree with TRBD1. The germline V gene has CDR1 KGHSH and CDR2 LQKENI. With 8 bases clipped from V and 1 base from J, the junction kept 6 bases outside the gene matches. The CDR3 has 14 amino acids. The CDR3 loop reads CASTIGTGQETQYF. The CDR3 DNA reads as TGTGCCAGCACTATAGGGACAGGCCAAGAGACCCAGTACTTC.

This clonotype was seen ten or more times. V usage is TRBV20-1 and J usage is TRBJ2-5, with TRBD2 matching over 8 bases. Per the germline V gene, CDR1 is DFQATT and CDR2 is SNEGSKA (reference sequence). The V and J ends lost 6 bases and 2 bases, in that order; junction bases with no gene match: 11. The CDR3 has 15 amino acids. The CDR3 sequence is CSATPPLAGQETQYF. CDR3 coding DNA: TGCAGTGCAACCCCACCTTTAGCGGGGCAAGAGACCCAGTACTTC.

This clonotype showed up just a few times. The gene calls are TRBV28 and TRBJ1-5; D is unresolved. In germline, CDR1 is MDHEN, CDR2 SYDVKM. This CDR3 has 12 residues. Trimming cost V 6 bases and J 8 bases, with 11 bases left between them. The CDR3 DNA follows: TGTGCCAGCAGCCGCGGAGTGGAGCCCCAGCATTTT. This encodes CASSRGVEPQHF.

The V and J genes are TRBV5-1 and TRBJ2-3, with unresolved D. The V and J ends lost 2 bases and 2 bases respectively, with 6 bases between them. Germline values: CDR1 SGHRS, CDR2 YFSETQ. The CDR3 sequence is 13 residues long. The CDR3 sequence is CASSFRNTDTQYF. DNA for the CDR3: TGCGCCAGCAGCTTTCGGAACACAGATACGCAGTATTTT.

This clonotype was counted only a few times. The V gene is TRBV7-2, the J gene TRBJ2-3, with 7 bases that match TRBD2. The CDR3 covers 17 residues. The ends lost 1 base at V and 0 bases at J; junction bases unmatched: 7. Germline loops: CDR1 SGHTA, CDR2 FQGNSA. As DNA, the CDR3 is TGTGCCAGCAGCTTAGTGGGGGGAGGGTATAGCACAGATACGCAGTATTTT. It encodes CASSLVGGGYSTDTQYF.